The rows below give T cell receptor beta chains drawn from one sample of a study of metastatic and nonmetastatic thyroid tumors. TCRdb re-called the PCR reads through MiXCR. Among approximately 31,000 clones listed, approximately 29% were seen once. The sample taken for sequencing was blood. The receptors come from a female donor with papillary thyroid cancer or a benign thyroid nodule (not recorded which). Some clones in this sample may be carry-over from other donors' samples. CDR3s include the opening cysteine and the closing phenylalanine or tryptophan. The D gene is left open where the match is weak. Clone size is given for some rows only: seen once, a few or many times, or a class if the clone is expanded.

CDR3 protein: CASSLHGQGYGYTF
CDR3 DNA: TGTGCCAGCAGCTTACATGGACAGGGCTATGGCTACACCTTC
V gene: TRBV5-5
clone size: .
J gene: TRBJ1-2
D gene: TRBD1

CDR3 protein: CASSDSTGADTQYF
CDR3 DNA: TGTGCCAGCAGTGACTCGACAGGGGCAGATACGCAGTATTTT
V gene: TRBV6-4
clone size: many
J gene: TRBJ2-3
D gene: TRBD1

CDR3 protein: CASSLETGAFATNEKLFF
CDR3 DNA: TGTGCCAGCAGCTTAGAGACAGGTGCCTTTGCAACTAATGAAAAACTGTTTTTT
V gene: TRBV11-3
clone size: medium-sized
J gene: TRBJ1-4
D gene: .

CDR3 protein: CASSYRGVSVNGYSF
CDR3 DNA: TGTGCCAGCAGTTATCGGGGCGTGAGCGTGAATGGCTACTCCTTC
V gene: TRBV6-5
clone size: once
J gene: TRBJ1-2
D gene: .

CDR3 protein: CASSLWRSETQYF
CDR3 DNA: TGTGCCAGCAGTTTATGGAGGTCAGAGACCCAGTACTTC
V gene: TRBV27
clone size: once
J gene: TRBJ2-5
D gene: .

CDR3 protein: CASSLQNEQYF
CDR3 DNA: TGCGCCAGCAGCTTGCAGAACGAGCAGTACTTC
V gene: TRBV5-1
clone size: .
J gene: TRBJ2-7
D gene: .

CDR3 protein: CASSIEGGTEAFF
CDR3 DNA: TGTGCCAGTAGTATAGAAGGGGGCACTGAAGCTTTCTTT
V gene: TRBV19
clone size: .
J gene: TRBJ1-1
D gene: .

CDR3 protein: CASSANSYEQYF
CDR3 DNA: TGTGCCAGCAGCGCGAACTCCTACGAGCAGTACTTC
V gene: TRBV5-4
clone size: many
J gene: TRBJ2-7
D gene: .

CDR3 protein: CASRRYTTGGPYEQYF
CDR3 DNA: TGTGCCAGCAGACGATACACCACAGGGGGCCCCTACGAGCAGTACTTC
V gene: TRBV27
clone size: once
J gene: TRBJ2-7
D gene: TRBD1

CDR3 protein: CATSRDSPGTEAFF
CDR3 DNA: TGTGCAACCAGCAGAGATTCGCCCGGCACTGAAGCTTTCTTT
V gene: TRBV15
clone size: few
J gene: TRBJ1-1
D gene: .